The count of the clone carrying this T cell receptor (beta chain) is one. The V gene end was trimmed by 3 bases and the J gene end by 7 bases; junction bases not matched to a gene: 6. CDR1 MNHNS and CDR2 SASEGT come from the germline V gene. The CDR3 runs 15 residues. The entry originates in a study of technical replicates of blood from several donors. Clones were sequenced by immunoSEQ multiplex PCR, and TCRdb holds only the in-frame ones, with some missing. The repertoire holds 78,000 or so clones, with approximately 89% as singletons. This receptor was obtained from a human donor in good health. The gene calls are TRBV6-1 and TRBJ2-2, with 9 bases fitting TRBD2. Sequencing used T cells isolated from PBMCs. In DNA form, the CDR3 reads TGTGCCAGCAGTGACGGACTAGCGTTCCTCGGGGAGCTGTTTTTT. Its protein product is CASSDGLAFLGELFF.